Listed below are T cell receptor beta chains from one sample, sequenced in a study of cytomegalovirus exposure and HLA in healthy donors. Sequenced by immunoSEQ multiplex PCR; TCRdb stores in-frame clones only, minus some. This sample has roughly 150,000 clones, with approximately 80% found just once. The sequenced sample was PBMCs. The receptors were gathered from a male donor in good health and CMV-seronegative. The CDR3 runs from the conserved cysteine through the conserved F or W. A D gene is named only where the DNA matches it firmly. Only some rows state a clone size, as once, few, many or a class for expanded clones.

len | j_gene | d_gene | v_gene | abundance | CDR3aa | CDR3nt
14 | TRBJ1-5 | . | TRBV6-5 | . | CASKGRERGQPQHF | TGTGCCAGCAAGGGAAGGGAGAGAGGTCAGCCCCAGCATTTT
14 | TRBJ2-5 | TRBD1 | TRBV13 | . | CASSLGQGQETQYF | TGTGCCAGCAGCTTGGGACAGGGTCAAGAGACCCAGTACTTC
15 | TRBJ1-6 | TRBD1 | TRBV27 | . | CASSLKDRANSPLHF | TGTGCCAGCAGTTTAAAAGACAGGGCTAATTCACCCCTCCACTTT
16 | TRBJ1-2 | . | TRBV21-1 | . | CASSKEAAGGYYGYTF | TGTGCCAGCAGCAAAGAGGCGGCAGGGGGCTACTATGGCTACACCTTC
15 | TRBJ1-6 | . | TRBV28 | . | CASTRGSSYNSPLHF | TGTGCCAGCACCCGGGGGAGCTCCTATAATTCACCCCTCCACTTT
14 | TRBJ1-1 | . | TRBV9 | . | CASSQQRAGTEAFF | TGTGCCAGCAGCCAACAGCGGGCTGGGACTGAAGCTTTCTTT
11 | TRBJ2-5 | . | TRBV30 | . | CASKREETQYF | TGTGCCTCTAAGCGGGAAGAGACCCAGTACTTC
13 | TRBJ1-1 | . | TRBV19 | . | CASNHRGNTEAFF | TGTGCCAGTAATCATCGGGGGAACACTGAAGCTTTCTTT
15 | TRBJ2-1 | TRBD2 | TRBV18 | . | CASSPRLAGDNEQFF | TGTGCCAGCTCACCACGCCTAGCGGGAGACAATGAGCAGTTCTTC
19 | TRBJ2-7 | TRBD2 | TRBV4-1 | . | CASSQERSLTSGRANEQYF | TGCGCCAGCAGCCAAGAAAGGTCCTTGACTAGCGGGAGGGCGAACGAGCAGTACTTC
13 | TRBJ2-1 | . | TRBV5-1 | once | CASSLAGVNEQFF | TGCGCCAGCAGCTTGGCAGGGGTCAATGAGCAGTTCTTC
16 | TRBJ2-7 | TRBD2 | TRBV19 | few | CASSFGLAGVAHEQYF | TGTGCCAGTAGTTTCGGACTAGCGGGAGTTGCCCACGAGCAGTACTTC
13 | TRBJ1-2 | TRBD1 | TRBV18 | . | CASSPTGGDGYTF | TGTGCCAGCTCACCTACAGGGGGCGATGGCTACACCTTC
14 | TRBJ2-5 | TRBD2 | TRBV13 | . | CASSFSGAQETQYF | TGTGCCAGCAGCTTCAGCGGGGCACAAGAGACCCAGTACTTC
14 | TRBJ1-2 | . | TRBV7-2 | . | CASSSLTDIYGYTF | TGTGCCAGCAGCTCCTTGACAGACATCTATGGCTACACCTTC
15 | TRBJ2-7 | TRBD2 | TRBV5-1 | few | CASSLPSGEAYEQYF | TGCGCCAGCAGCTTGCCCAGCGGGGAGGCCTACGAGCAGTACTTC
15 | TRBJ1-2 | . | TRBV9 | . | CASSVGSQATYGYTF | TGTGCCAGCAGCGTAGGTAGTCAGGCCACCTATGGCTACACCTTC
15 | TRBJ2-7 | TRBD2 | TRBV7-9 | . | CASSYGLAGVYEQYF | TGTGCCAGCAGCTACGGACTAGCGGGAGTCTACGAGCAGTACTTC
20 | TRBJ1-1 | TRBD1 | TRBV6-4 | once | CASSDHPWVPGQIMNTEAFF | TGTGCCAGCAGTGACCACCCCTGGGTCCCGGGACAGATTATGAACACTGAAGCTTTCTTT
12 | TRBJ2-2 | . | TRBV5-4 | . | CASSFPAGELFF | TGTGCCAGCAGCTTTCCCGCCGGGGAGCTGTTTTTT
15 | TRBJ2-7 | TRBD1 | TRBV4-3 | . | CASSQVGTGRTEQYF | TGCGCCAGCAGCCAAGTTGGGACAGGGCGGACCGAGCAGTACTTC
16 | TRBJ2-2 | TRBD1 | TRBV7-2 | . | CASSPTQGANTGELFF | TGTGCCAGCAGCCCGACTCAGGGGGCGAACACCGGGGAGCTGTTTTTT
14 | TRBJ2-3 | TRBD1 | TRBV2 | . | CASMTGQGTDTQYF | TGTGCCAGCATGACCGGACAGGGCACAGATACGCAGTATTTT
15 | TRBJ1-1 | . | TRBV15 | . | CATSRDRSSNTEAFF | TGTGCCACCAGCAGAGATCGGTCGTCGAACACTGAAGCTTTCTTT
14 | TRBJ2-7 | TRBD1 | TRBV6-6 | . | CASTQDRKAYEQYF | TGTGCCAGCACTCAGGACAGGAAAGCCTACGAGCAGTACTTC
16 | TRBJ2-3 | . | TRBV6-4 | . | CASSEGAILDTDTQYF | TGTGCCAGCAGTGAAGGAGCGATCCTGGACACAGATACGCAGTATTTT
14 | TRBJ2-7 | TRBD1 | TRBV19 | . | CASSKRDRGFEQYF | TGTGCCAGTAGTAAACGGGACAGGGGTTTCGAGCAGTACTTC
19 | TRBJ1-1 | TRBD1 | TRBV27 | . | CASSSSRPRPGQGNTEAFF | TGTGCCAGCAGTTCCTCGAGACCTCGTCCGGGACAGGGGAACACTGAAGCTTTCTTT
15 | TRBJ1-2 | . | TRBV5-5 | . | CASSPNPTEIYGYTF | TGTGCCAGCAGCCCGAATCCCACAGAGATCTATGGCTACACCTTC
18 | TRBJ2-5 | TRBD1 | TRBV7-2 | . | CASSLEGQRTGWVETQYF | TGCGCCAGCAGCTTAGAAGGCCAAAGGACAGGGTGGGTGGAGACCCAGTACTTC
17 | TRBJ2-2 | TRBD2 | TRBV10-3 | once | CAITTGLAGGNTGELFF | TGTGCCATCACTACGGGACTAGCGGGGGGGAACACCGGGGAGCTGTTTTTT
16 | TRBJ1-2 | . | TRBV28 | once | CASSPAQGGANYGYTF | TGTGCCAGCAGCCCCGCTCAAGGGGGAGCTAACTATGGCTACACCTTC
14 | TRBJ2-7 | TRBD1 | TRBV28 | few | CASTQGQATYEQYF | TGTGCCAGCACCCAGGGACAGGCGACCTACGAGCAGTACTTC
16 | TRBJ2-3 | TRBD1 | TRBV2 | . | CASSLVDRVRSDTQYF | TGTGCCAGCAGCCTCGTAGACAGGGTCCGATCAGATACGCAGTATTTT
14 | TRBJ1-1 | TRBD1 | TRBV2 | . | CASNSEGASTEAFF | TGTGCCAGCAACTCGGAGGGGGCGAGCACTGAAGCTTTCTTT
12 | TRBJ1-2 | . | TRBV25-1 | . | CASSEGSIGYTF | TGTGCCAGCAGTGAGGGGAGCATTGGCTACACCTTC
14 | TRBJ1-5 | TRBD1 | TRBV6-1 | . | CASSGTGPNQPQHF | TGTGCCAGCAGTGGGACAGGACCGAATCAGCCCCAGCATTTT
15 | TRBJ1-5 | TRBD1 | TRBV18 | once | CASSPATGGGQPQHF | TGTGCCAGCTCACCAGCTACAGGGGGCGGACAGCCCCAGCATTTT
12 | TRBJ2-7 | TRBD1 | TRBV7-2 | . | CASSRQGYEQYF | TGTGCCAGCAGCCGACAGGGATACGAGCAGTACTTC
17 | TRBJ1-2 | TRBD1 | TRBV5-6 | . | CASSGGAVLQGDYGYTF | TGTGCCAGCAGCGGCGGAGCGGTCCTACAGGGGGACTATGGCTACACCTTC
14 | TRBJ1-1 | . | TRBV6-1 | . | CASSDLLEGTEAFF | TGTGCCAGCAGTGACTTGCTGGAGGGCACTGAAGCTTTCTTT